This T cell receptor (beta chain) was identified during a study of response to subunit inactivated influenza vaccine. TCRdb reanalysed the RT-PCR reads using MiXCR and keeps one entry per CDR3 protein. Seen here are 550,000 to 800,000 distinct CDR3 sequences, approximately 13% observed once, and the top ten hold roughly 6.4%. About this clonotype: Its cognate antigen is unknown.

The study's findings and limits: Authors suggested seasonal influenza vaccinations each recruit few new T cells.

The clonotype was recovered from a man between 45 and 60 years old who received an inactivated influenza vaccine. Sequenced material: PBMCs from blood, taken about 14 days before vaccination.

The CDR3 loop reads CATSRGPGRGSYEQYF. The CDR3 DNA follows: TGTGCCACCAGCAGGGGACCGGGGAGGGGAAGCTACGAGCAGTACTTC. The V call is TRBV15, the J call TRBJ2-7, with 7 bases aligning to TRBD2. The CDR3 runs to 16 residues. The trim removed 3 bases at V and 3 bases at J, leaving 11 bases unmatched. CDR1 and CDR2 (germline): LNHNV, YYDKDF (reference sequence).